These T cell receptor beta chains were read from a single sample in a study of CD8 T cells in Susac syndrome. MiXCR was run by TCRdb on the immunoSEQ multiplex PCR reads, yielding one entry per CDR3 protein. The data contain 250,000 to 300,000 distinct CDR3 sequences, around 84% of them seen just once; the ten biggest clones take up over 0.09%. Sequenced material: CD8+ T cells from PBMCs. The receptor set was obtained from a human donor with multiple sclerosis. Each CDR3 is given with its conserved first and last residue. Each record gives: clone size, V gene, J gene, D gene, CDR3 DNA, CDR3 protein. A D gene is named only where the DNA matches it firmly. Rows give clone size only sometimes, using once, few, many, or a class for an expanded clone.

>.|TRBV20-1|TRBJ2-2|.
TGCAGTGCTAGTCTGGACACCGGGGAGCTGTTTTTT
CSASLDTGELFF
>once|TRBV3-1|TRBJ2-5|TRBD2
TGTGCCAGCAGCCTTAATCTAGCGGGAAAAGAGACCCAGTACTTC
CASSLNLAGKETQYF
>.|TRBV6-5|TRBJ2-7|TRBD2
TGTGCCAGCAGTTACCTACCCCGGCTAGCGGGAGGGTACGAGCAGTACTTC
CASSYLPRLAGGYEQYF
>.|TRBV6-1|TRBJ1-5|.
TGTGCCAGCAGTGAAGACTTGGGATCGGGTCAGCCCCAGCATTTT
CASSEDLGSGQPQHF
>.|TRBV27|TRBJ1-5|.
TGTGCCAGCAGTTTAGGGAGACAAGGACAGCCCCAGCATTTT
CASSLGRQGQPQHF
>.|TRBV7-9|TRBJ2-1|TRBD1
TGTGCCAGCAGCCCTTCACCGGGACAGACCTACAATGAGCAGTTCTTC
CASSPSPGQTYNEQFF
>.|TRBV19|TRBJ2-1|.
TGTGCCAGTAGTCCCTCCTTTCAATCCTACAATGAGCAGTTCTTC
CASSPSFQSYNEQFF
>.|TRBV27|TRBJ2-2|.
TGTGCCAGCAATAAAGCGGGCGTAACCGGGGAGCTGTTTTTT
CASNKAGVTGELFF
>.|TRBV28|TRBJ1-1|.
TGTGCCAGTACGACAAGCATGAACACTGAAGCTTTCTTT
CASTTSMNTEAFF
>.|TRBV7-8|TRBJ2-3|TRBD2
TGTGCCAGCAGCTTAAGCGGGAACCCAGATACGCAGTATTTT
CASSLSGNPDTQYF
>.|TRBV25-1|TRBJ2-3|TRBD2
TGTGCCAGCACCGGAGCAGGGACTAGCGGCCACACAGATACGCAGTATTTC
CASTGAGTSGHTDTQYF
>.|TRBV7-3|TRBJ2-2|.
TGTGCCAGCAGCTCCCCTGGCGGAAGTGCCGGGGAGCTGTTTTTT
CASSSPGGSAGELFF
>few|TRBV19|TRBJ2-1|TRBD1
TGTGCCAGTAGTATGACAGGGTACAATGAGCAGTTCTTC
CASSMTGYNEQFF
>.|TRBV28|TRBJ2-1|.
TGTGCCAGCAGTTTTTCGCTCCCGGGTGAGCAGTTCTTC
CASSFSLPGEQFF
>.|TRBV11-2|TRBJ1-2|.
TGTGCCAGCAGTCTTAAGACAGCAAACTATGGCTACACCTTC
CASSLKTANYGYTF
>.|TRBV13|TRBJ2-3|TRBD2
TGTGCCAGCAGCGTTACTAGCGGGAGGGCCTGGGATACGCAGTATTTT
CASSVTSGRAWDTQYF
>.|TRBV5-6|TRBJ1-1|.
TGTGCCAGCAGCTTGGAATTTCGGGGTGGCACTGAAGCTTTCTTT
CASSLEFRGGTEAFF
>.|TRBV28|TRBJ2-1|TRBD2
TGTGCCAGCAGGAACCCGGGACTAGCGGGCGAAGAGCAGTTCTTC
CASRNPGLAGEEQFF
>.|TRBV6-5|TRBJ2-5|.
TGTGCCAGCAGTTATGGGTCGGGCGACTGGGGGGAGACCCAGTACTTC
CASSYGSGDWGETQYF
>.|TRBV27|TRBJ2-1|TRBD2
TGTGCCAGCAGTTTGAGCGGGAGATCGGGTGAGCAGTTCTTC
CASSLSGRSGEQFF
>.|TRBV1|TRBJ2-7|.
TGCACCAGCAGTACCGGGACTACAGGCTACGAGCAGTACTTC
CTSSTGTTGYEQYF
>.|TRBV27|TRBJ2-2|.
TGTGCCAGCAGTGCCGCCCGGTACACCGGGGAGCTGTTTTTT
CASSAARYTGELFF
>once|TRBV4-2|TRBJ1-5|.
TGTGCCAGCAGCCAAGGTCACAATCAGCCCCAGCATTTT
CASSQGHNQPQHF
>.|TRBV13|TRBJ2-1|.
TGTGCCAGCAGCTTAGGGGGTACACAAAGGAATGAGCAGTTCTTC
CASSLGGTQRNEQFF
>.|TRBV14|TRBJ1-1|.
TGTGCCAGCAGCCAAGAGTGGGGGTCCACTGAAGCTTTCTTT
CASSQEWGSTEAFF
>.|TRBV28|TRBJ2-3|TRBD2
TGTGCCAGCAGTTTCCTAGCGGGAGGGTCGGGAGATACGCAGTATTTT
CASSFLAGGSGDTQYF
>.|TRBV28|TRBJ2-1|.
TGTGCCAGCAGTTTAACCGGGGAACCGTACAATGAGCAGTTCTTC
CASSLTGEPYNEQFF
>few|TRBV11-2|TRBJ2-7|.
TGTGCCAGCAGCTTAGAGACAGGCTACGAGCAGTACTTC
CASSLETGYEQYF
>few|TRBV12-3/TRBV12-4|TRBJ1-2|.
TGTGCCAGCAGTTTAGCGGGCGGATTGGGTGGCTACACCTTC
CASSLAGGLGGYTF
>few|TRBV11-2|TRBJ2-1|.
TGTGCCAGCAGCTTTGAAGGCGGTAACTCCTACAATGAGCAGTTCTTC
CASSFEGGNSYNEQFF
>.|TRBV2|TRBJ2-1|.
TGTGCCAGCAGTGGGAGCGGCGCCTATAACTCCAGCTCCTGCAATGAGCAGTTCTTC
CASSGSGAYNSSSCNEQFF
>once|TRBV11-2|TRBJ2-1|.
TGTGCCAGCAGCGCCCCGGGACCCAACCCCCATGAGCAGTTCTTC
CASSAPGPNPHEQFF
>.|TRBV12-5|TRBJ2-7|.
TGTGCTAGTGGTCCCTCCTACAGGGAGGTCTACGAGCAGTACTTC
CASGPSYREVYEQYF
>.|TRBV9|TRBJ2-5|.
TGTGCCAGCAGCGTGGGCAGCCTGTACCAAGAGACCCAGTACTTC
CASSVGSLYQETQYF
>.|TRBV11-2|TRBJ2-5|TRBD1
TGTGCCAGCAGCCCAGGGACAGGGGATGTAGAGACCCAGTACTTC
CASSPGTGDVETQYF
>.|TRBV28|TRBJ1-6|TRBD1
TGTGCCAGCAGTTTCCCCGAATGGACAGGGACAAATTCACCCCTCCACTTT
CASSFPEWTGTNSPLHF
>.|TRBV27|TRBJ2-1|TRBD1
TGTGCCAGCAGTTTATCGGGACAGGGGATCGATGAGCAGTTCTTC
CASSLSGQGIDEQFF
>.|TRBV7-2|TRBJ2-5|TRBD2
TGTGCCAGCAGCTCCCCGGGACTAGCGCTAGAGACCCAGTACTTC
CASSSPGLALETQYF
>.|TRBV19|TRBJ1-1|.
TGTGCCAGTAACCTAGGGGGGAACACTGAAGCTTTCTTT
CASNLGGNTEAFF
>.|TRBV6-2/TRBV6-3|TRBJ2-7|TRBD1
TGTGCCAGCAGTTTGTGGACAGGGGGTGTCGAGCAGTACTTC
CASSLWTGGVEQYF
>.|TRBV28|TRBJ2-5|.
TGTGCCAGCGACGACAGACACCAAGAGACCCAGTACTTC
CASDDRHQETQYF